The entry below gives a single T cell receptor beta chain sequence along with its context. This record belongs to a study of shared clonotypes between healthy human individuals. This table comes from immunoSEQ multiplex PCR, and its TCRdb copy is limited to in-frame clones, with some not included. The sample holds some 2,500,000 clones, 90% to 95% seen once. With V trimmed by 5 bases and J by 4 bases, 8 bases remained unmatched. The length of the CDR3 is 16 residues. CDR1 is SGHRS, CDR2 YFSETQ, per germline. This receptor was taken from a man aged 18 to 35 in good health. Some clones in this sample may be carry-over from other donors' samples. The sample comprised naive CD4+ T cells from PBMCs. Specified subset: CD45RA+ positively selected. The genes are TRBV5-1 and TRBJ2-2, with 10 positions matching TRBD1. The CDR3 DNA reads TGCGCCAGCAGAGCTCCGGGACAGGGGTTCACCGGGGAGCTGTTTTTT. Amino acids: CASRAPGQGFTGELFF.